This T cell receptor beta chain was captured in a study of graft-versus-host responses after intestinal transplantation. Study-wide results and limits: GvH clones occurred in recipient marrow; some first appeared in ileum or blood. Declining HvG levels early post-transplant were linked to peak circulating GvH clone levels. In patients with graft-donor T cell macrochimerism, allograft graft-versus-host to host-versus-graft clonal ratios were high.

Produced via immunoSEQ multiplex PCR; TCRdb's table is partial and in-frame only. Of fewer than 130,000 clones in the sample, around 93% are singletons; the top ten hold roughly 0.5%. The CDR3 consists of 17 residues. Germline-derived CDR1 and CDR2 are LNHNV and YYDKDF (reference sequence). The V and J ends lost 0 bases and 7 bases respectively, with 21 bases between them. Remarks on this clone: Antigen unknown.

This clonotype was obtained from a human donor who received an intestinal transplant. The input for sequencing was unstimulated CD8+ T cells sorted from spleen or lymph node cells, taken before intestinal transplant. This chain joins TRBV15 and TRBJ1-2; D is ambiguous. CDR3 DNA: TGTGCCACCAGCAGAGATTCTTGGCCGAGCTCCCTCGGTGGCTACACCTTC. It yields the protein CATSRDSWPSSLGGYTF.